This is a list of T cell receptor beta chains from one sample in a study of shared clonotypes between healthy human individuals. Only in-frame clones appear in the TCRdb table, and some are missing; sequencing was by immunoSEQ multiplex PCR. The sample yields 650,000 to 800,000 clones, roughly 94% seen once. The sequenced sample was naive CD8+ T cells sorted from blood. Receptors originate from a man aged 25 to 40 in good health. Each CDR3 is given with its conserved first and last residue. The order of the fields is D gene, J gene, V gene, clone size, CDR3 protein, CDR3 DNA. A D gene is named only where the DNA matches it firmly. Clone sizes are given selectively: once, few, many, or a class where the clone is expanded.

TRBD2,TRBJ2-3,TRBV13,-,CASSKPGLALTDTQYF,TGTGCCAGCAGCAAACCGGGACTAGCTTTGACAGATACGCAGTATTTT
-,TRBJ1-5,TRBV16,many,CATTQEPGYQPQHF,TGTGCCACCACCCAAGAGCCAGGGTATCAGCCCCAGCATTTT
-,TRBJ2-7,TRBV28,-,CASSEYEQYF,TGTGCCAGCAGCGAATACGAGCAGTACTTC
-,TRBJ1-4,TRBV11-2,-,CASRRTEEEKLFF,TGTGCCAGCAGGCGGACAGAGGAAGAAAAACTGTTTTTT
-,TRBJ2-1,TRBV27,-,CASSSSNEQFF,TGTGCCAGCAGTTCCTCTAATGAGCAGTTCTTC
TRBD2,TRBJ2-1,TRBV6-1,-,CASSGLAGTLSYNEQFF,TGTGCCAGCAGTGGGCTAGCGGGAACCCTCTCCTACAATGAGCAGTTCTTC
TRBD2,TRBJ2-7,TRBV11-2,-,CASSLSSPAGVGEQYF,TGTGCCAGCAGCCTGAGTTCTCCAGCGGGAGTGGGGGAGCAGTACTTC
-,TRBJ2-1,TRBV7-9,-,CASSLAQGNTGSYEQFF,TGTGCCAGCAGCTTAGCCCAAGGAAATACAGGGAGCTATGAGCAGTTCTTC
-,TRBJ1-5,TRBV5-6,-,CASSLLDSNQPQHF,TGTGCCAGCAGCTTGCTAGACAGCAATCAGCCCCAGCATTTT
-,TRBJ2-5,TRBV29-1,-,CSVEDLGTQYF,TGCAGCGTTGAAGATCTTGGGACCCAGTACTTC
TRBD2,TRBJ2-3,TRBV4-2,-,CASSQEISGRARKTSTDTQYF,TGTGCCAGCAGCCAAGAGATTAGCGGGAGGGCCAGAAAAACTAGCACAGATACGCAGTATTTT
-,TRBJ2-1,TRBV29-1,once,CSVEGEDTLAYNEQFF,TGCAGCGTTGAGGGGGAAGACACATTGGCCTACAATGAGCAGTTCTTC
TRBD2,TRBJ2-7,TRBV5-6,-,CASSFGTSVNEQYF,TGTGCCAGCAGCTTCGGGACTAGCGTTAACGAGCAGTACTTC
TRBD2,TRBJ2-7,TRBV5-1,-,CASSPIAGGRAEQYF,TGCGCCAGCAGCCCGATAGCGGGAGGTAGGGCCGAGCAGTACTTC
-,TRBJ1-1,TRBV4-1,-,CASSQALRLDYEAFF,TGCGCCAGCAGCCAAGCTTTACGGTTGGATTATGAAGCTTTCTTT
-,TRBJ2-5,TRBV6-1,-,CASSFIEETQYF,TGTGCCAGCAGTTTTATTGAGGAGACCCAGTACTTC
-,TRBJ2-1,TRBV6-1,-,CASSGGLLYNEQFF,TGTGCCAGCAGTGGGGGACTGCTATACAATGAGCAGTTCTTC
-,TRBJ2-1,TRBV6-1,-,CASSVPLLDVQFF,TGTGCCAGCAGTGTACCACTACTAGACGTGCAGTTCTTC
TRBD2,TRBJ2-7,TRBV7-7,-,CASSLEASGGSYEQYF,TGTGCTAGCAGCTTAGAGGCTAGCGGCGGCTCCTACGAGCAGTACTTC
TRBD1,TRBJ1-4,TRBV7-6,-,CASSLGTGKLSPATNEKLFF,TGTGCCAGCAGCTTAGGGACAGGGAAACTTTCCCCGGCAACTAATGAAAAACTGTTTTTT
TRBD1,TRBJ2-7,TRBV27,-,CASSAAGTGYYEQYF,TGTGCCAGCAGTGCCGCCGGGACAGGATACTACGAGCAGTACTTC
TRBD1,TRBJ2-5,TRBV7-9,-,CASSLGGTGEETQYF,TGTGCCAGCAGCTTAGGCGGGACAGGGGAAGAGACCCAGTACTTC
TRBD2,TRBJ2-1,TRBV10-3,-,CAISERDGRAFNEQFF,TGTGCCATCAGTGAGAGAGACGGGAGGGCCTTTAATGAGCAGTTCTTC
-,TRBJ1-2,TRBV27,-,CASSLSGGVWNGYTF,TGTGCCAGCAGTTTGTCTGGGGGGGTTTGGAATGGCTACACCTTC
-,TRBJ1-1,TRBV6-5,few,CASSYSGDEAFF,TGTGCCAGCAGTTACTCCGGCGATGAAGCTTTCTTT
-,TRBJ2-3,TRBV7-7,-,CASSLRSGGPDTQYF,TGTGCTAGCAGCTTGCGTAGTGGGGGTCCCGATACGCAGTATTTT
TRBD2,TRBJ2-1,TRBV27,-,CASNKGLAGVGQFF,TGTGCCAGCAACAAGGGACTAGCGGGAGTGGGGCAGTTCTTC
-,TRBJ2-7,TRBV19,-,CASSTRPADEQYF,TGTGCCAGTAGTACCCGGCCCGCGGACGAGCAGTACTTC
-,TRBJ2-7,TRBV11-2,-,CASRLTTSYEQYF,TGTGCCAGCAGACTGACGACTAGCTACGAGCAGTACTTC
-,TRBJ1-1,TRBV29-1,-,CSVQGGGAFF,TGCAGCGTTCAAGGAGGGGGAGCTTTCTTT
TRBD1,TRBJ2-7,TRBV10-2,-,CASSEGTGGLEQYF,TGCGCCAGCAGTGAGGGGACAGGGGGCCTAGAGCAGTACTTC
-,TRBJ2-3,TRBV19,-,CASSIGRRGTDTQYF,TGTGCCAGTAGTATAGGACGCCGAGGGACAGATACGCAGTATTTT
TRBD2,TRBJ2-3,TRBV7-9,-,CASSLTTRGLAGVTDTQYF,TGTGCCAGCAGTCTAACCACCCGGGGACTAGCGGGAGTCACAGATACGCAGTATTTT
-,TRBJ2-1,TRBV27,-,CASSLGGRPHEQFF,TGTGCCAGCAGTTTAGGGGGCCGACCTCATGAGCAGTTCTTC
-,TRBJ2-4,TRBV27,-,CASSSTTIIAKNIQYF,TGTGCCAGCAGTTCCACCACCATTATAGCCAAAAACATTCAGTACTTC
-,TRBJ2-7,TRBV9,-,CASSPPLGHEQYF,TGTGCCAGCAGCCCGCCCCTAGGGCACGAGCAGTACTTC
-,TRBJ2-1,TRBV4-1,once,CASSRSTEVTFPEQFF,TGCGCCAGCAGCCGGTCGACGGAGGTAACTTTTCCCGAGCAGTTCTTC
-,TRBJ2-7,TRBV11-1,-,CASSTRSYEQYF,TGTGCCAGCAGCACCCGCTCCTACGAGCAGTACTTC
-,TRBJ2-7,TRBV6-6,-,CASSYSGGTSSYEQYF,TGTGCCAGCAGTTACTCGGGCGGGACGAGCTCCTACGAGCAGTACTTC
TRBD2,TRBJ2-1,TRBV29-1,-,CSVLSVRAGDPLEQFF,TGCAGCGTCCTTTCGGTCCGAGCGGGGGACCCCCTGGAGCAGTTCTTC
-,TRBJ2-3,TRBV2,-,CASSEAPGTTDTQYF,TGTGCCAGCAGTGAAGCGCCTGGAACCACAGATACGCAGTATTTT